This T cell receptor beta chain was obtained from a study of early T cells in non-severe SARS-CoV-2 infection (dated by TCRdb to 2020 to 2023). About the study as a whole: Because TCR sequencing was done on bulk RNA from unsorted whole blood, the alpha and beta chains could not be paired. Broader findings and caveats from the paper: VDJdb matching was skewed toward anti-spike CD8 responses and likely underestimated virus-specific expansions, missing private and CD4 specificities.

Remarks on this clonotype: The clone's antigen remains unknown. Base qualities are not at hand, and no much larger clone is one base apart.

Library preparation was by 5' RACE. The sequencer was a NextSeq 500. Unique molecular identifiers were attached to individual cDNA molecules in the TCR library protocol so that sequencing error and PCR bias could be corrected. TCR alpha and beta chains were both sequenced, and the abundances of alpha and beta sequences in each sample were closely correlated with each other. As for the authors' bioinformatics: Decombinator V4 was used to annotate the V gene, J gene and CDR3 of the TCR sequences. Expanded TCRs were defined as changing significantly between any two time points under a Poisson model with p below 0.0001. TCR abundances were normalised to the total number of TCRs sequenced per sample and expressed as counts per million. MAIT TCRs were defined by TRAV1-2 paired with TRAJ12, TRAJ20 or TRAJ33, and iNKT TCRs by TRAV10 paired with TRAJ18. VDJdb, accessed 1 November 2021, was searched for CMV, EBV and SARS-CoV-2 annotated TCRs, with TCRs annotated for multiple antigens excluded. Through fastp at Q25 and MiXCR, TCRdb rebuilt clones from the public reads, retaining in-frame beta chains. Every distinct CDR3 protein forms one entry, paired with its most common genes and DNA. These V and J calls derive from TCRdb rather than the authors' analysis. This sample gives 70,000 to 90,000 distinct CDR3 sequences in total; just under 15% of them show up just once. The top ten constitute around 5.8% of the sample.

The study was a case-control design nested within a healthcare worker cohort in London, UK, with weekly nasopharyngeal swab PCR tests and blood sampling. Healthcare workers were recruited between 23 and 31 March 2020, during the week of the UK lockdown, and were followed weekly for up to roughly 15 weeks. V is cut by 8 bases and J by 0 bases, and the space between the germline ends is 14 bases. Sequences MNHEY (CDR1) and SVGAGI (CDR2) are obtained from the germline V gene. Including cysteine and phenylalanine, the CDR3 has 16 amino acids. The kept DNA is CDR3 alone, 48 bases in frame from the first base.

Sample: whole blood. The chain is encoded by TRBV6-5 joined to TRBJ1-6; TRBD1 is possibly the D segment (5 matching bases). The clonotype was recovered from an adult who was a healthcare worker with PCR-confirmed SARS-CoV-2 infection or an uninfected control (not recorded which). CDR3 sequence: CASRGEGSSYNSPLHF. The base sequence is TGTGCCAGCCGGGGCGAGGGGAGCTCCTATAATTCACCCCTCCACTTT.